Sequencing of this TCR beta chain was carried out in a study of T-cell memory formation after mild COVID-19. In TCRdb, the 5' RACE reads were re-called with MiXCR into one record per CDR3 protein. The sample carries just over 300,000 distinct CDR3 sequences, roughly 21% recorded once. The CDR3 is made up of 14 amino acids. Germline V gives CDR1 SGHTA, CDR2 FQGNSA. Trimming shortened V by 9 bases and J by 5 bases, and 17 bases separated the two germline ends. Study findings and constraints: Memory sampled before infection contained some responding clones, suggesting cross-reactive memory joined.

About this clonotype itself: Its antigen is undetermined.

The source material was PBMCs or a T cell subset sorted from them (not recorded which). V is TRBV7-2 and J is TRBJ2-1; maybe TRBD2 (6 bases). This TCR was sampled from a man younger than 35 who had mild COVID-19 (a few samples of this study predate the infection). Cell type and time point are not known. The CDR3 DNA follows: TGTGCCAGTCTCCGGTGGGGGGTTCACAATGAGCAGTTCTTC. Its translation is CASLRWGVHNEQFF.